This entry describes one TCR beta chain. V lost 2 bases to trimming and J lost 6 bases, with 5 bases between them. This CDR3 is 12 amino acids long. The germline V gene has CDR1 MNHEY and CDR2 SVGAGI. This entry is derived from a study of blood T cell repertoires in COVID-19. Method: immunoSEQ multiplex PCR; TCRdb's copy keeps in-frame clones and lacks some. The table has 200,000 to 250,000 clones, 84% seen once. The sequencing input was peripheral blood. This TCR came from a woman between 40 and 50 years old who had recovered from COVID-19. The chain couples TRBV6-5 to TRBJ1-5, with D uncertain. CDR3 in DNA: TGTGCCAGCAGTTACGATAGTCAGCCCCAGCATTTT. The encoded protein is CASSYDSQPQHF.